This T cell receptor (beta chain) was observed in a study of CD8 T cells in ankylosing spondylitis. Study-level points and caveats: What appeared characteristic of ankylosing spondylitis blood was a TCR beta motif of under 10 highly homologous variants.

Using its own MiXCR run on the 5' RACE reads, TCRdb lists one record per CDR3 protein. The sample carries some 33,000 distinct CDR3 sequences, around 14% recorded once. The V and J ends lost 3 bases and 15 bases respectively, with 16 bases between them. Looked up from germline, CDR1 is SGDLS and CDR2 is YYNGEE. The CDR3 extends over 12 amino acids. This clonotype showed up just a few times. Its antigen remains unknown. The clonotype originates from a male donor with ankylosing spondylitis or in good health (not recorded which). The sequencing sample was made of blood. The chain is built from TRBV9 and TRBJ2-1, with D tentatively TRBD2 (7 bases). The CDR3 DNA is TGTGCCAGCAGCGCCAGTAGGGGGGGCATGTTCTTC. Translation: CASSASRGGMFF.